These 18 T cell receptor beta chains were all obtained from the same sample, sequenced in a study of CD8+ T cells in alopecia areata. Extraction of RNA preceded its reverse transcription into cDNA, which served as the sequencing template. Data came from immunoSEQ multiplex PCR; TCRdb stores just in-frame clones and leaves some out. The sample carries 150,000 to 200,000 clones, less than 65% recorded once. Treatment described: oral pan-JAK inhibitor, 5-10 mg twice daily. This specimen was CD4+ T cells sorted from blood, taken at week 24, from a patient treated with tofacitinib. These receptor sequences come from a human donor with alopecia areata.

This sequence joins TRBV29-1 and TRBJ2-1; 7 nucleotides agree with TRBD1. This CDR3 comprises 12 residues. Germline V gene lookup returns CDR1 SQVTM and CDR2 ANQGSEA. J was trimmed by 4 bases and V by 7 bases; bases with no gene match: 4. Written as DNA, the CDR3 is TGCAGCGGGCACAGGGGTTACAATGAGCAGTTCTTC. The encoded protein is CSGHRGYNEQFF.

The chain has TRBV5-1 and TRBJ2-3; perhaps TRBD1 as D (5 bases). This CDR3 contains 11 residues. Trimming took 4 bases from V and 8 from J, leaving 8 bases between them. CDR1 is SGHRS and CDR2 is YFSETQ in the germline V gene. The CDR3 coding sequence is TGCGCCAGCAGCCCCGACAGTACGCAGTATTTT. As protein: CASSPDSTQYF.

The chain couples TRBV29-1 to TRBJ2-3; 11 bases align to TRBD2. This CDR3 is 13 amino acids long. Germline assignment: CDR1 SQVTM and CDR2 ANQGSEA. Trimming removed 7 bases from V and 3 bases from J; junction bases left unmatched: 3. The CDR3 sequence: CSALAGGTDTQYF. The CDR3 DNA reads TGCAGCGCCCTAGCGGGGGGAACAGATACGCAGTATTTT.

The V call is TRBV19, the J call TRBJ1-5, with D possibly matching TRBD1 (6 bases). The V end was cut by 5 bases, the J end by 4 bases, with 12 bases between. This CDR3 comprises 14 residues. Germline-derived CDR1 and CDR2 are LNHDA and SQIVND (reference sequence). CDR3 protein: CASSVTGSNQPQHF. CDR3 coding DNA: TGTGCCAGTAGTGTCACAGGGAGTAATCAGCCCCAGCATTTT.

The chain combines TRBV9 with TRBJ2-3, with D maybe TRBD1 (6 bases). V was trimmed by 5 bases and J by 5 bases, leaving 18 bases between them. The CDR3 consists of 15 residues. Germline loops: CDR1 SGDLS, CDR2 YYNGEE. The CDR3: CASSNRDTFRDTQYF. The DNA of the CDR3 is TGTGCCAGCAGTAACCGGGACACCTTCAGAGATACGCAGTATTTT.

This chain uses TRBV9 with TRBJ2-1, with TRBD2 identical over 14 bases. The CDR3 extends over 15 amino acids. Trimming removed 3 bases from V and 10 bases from J; junction bases left unmatched: 6. Per germline, CDR1 SGDLS and CDR2 YYNGEE. The CDR3 DNA follows: TGTGCCAGCAGCGCTTTTGGGACTAGCGGGGGCGAGCAGTTCTTC. Protein: CASSAFGTSGGEQFF.

The V call is TRBV4-3, the J call TRBJ2-3, with 9 bases that match TRBD2. V shed 0 bases, J shed 5 bases, and the junction held 6 bases outside the gene matches. Germline loops: CDR1 LGHNA, CDR2 YSLEER. The CDR3 extends over 16 amino acids. The CDR3 region is CASSQDLRGGLDTQYF. The CDR3 DNA reads TGCGCCAGCAGCCAAGATCTGCGGGGGGGCTTAGATACGCAGTATTTT.

Concerning this clone: Other nucleotide sequences from this sample produce the same CDR3. The V gene is TRBV7-3, the J gene TRBJ2-5; D unclear. The CDR3 runs to 13 residues. Trimming stripped 0 bases from V and 4 bases from J, with 6 bases between. Germline V gene lookup returns CDR1 SGHTA and CDR2 FQGTGA. In nucleotides, the CDR3 is TGTGCCAGCAGCTTAACCCGCCTAGAGACCCAGTACTTC. Its protein product is CASSLTRLETQYF.

The V call is TRBV7-7, the J call TRBJ2-5; 8 positions agree with TRBD2. J was trimmed by 4 bases and V by 1 base; bases with no gene match: 5. Germline V gene lookup returns CDR1 SSHAT and CDR2 FNYEAQ (reference sequence). The CDR3 totals 15 residues. The CDR3 sequence is CASSLEGTRGETQYF. The CDR3 DNA reads TGTGCCAGCAGCTTAGAAGGGACTAGAGGAGAGACCCAGTACTTC. Filled out from reference TRBV7-7 and TRBJ2-5, the complete variable domain reads GAGVSQSPRYKVTKRGQDVTLRCDPISSHATLYWYQQALGQGPEFLTYFNYEAQPDKSGLPSDRFSAERPEGSISTLTIQRTEQRDSAMYRCASSLEGTRGETQYFGPGTRLLVL.

The V and J genes are TRBV5-1 and TRBJ2-3, with TRBD2 matching 9 bases. CDR1 is SGHRS, CDR2 YFSETQ, per germline. Trimming took 5 bases from V and 3 from J; bases not matched to a gene: 7. The CDR3 length is 15 residues. CDR3 sequence reads: CASSASGLATDTQYF. DNA of the CDR3: TGCGCCAGCAGTGCGTCGGGACTAGCAACAGATACGCAGTATTTT.

The V and J genes are TRBV29-1 and TRBJ1-2, with a possible D match to TRBD1 (5 bases). CDR1 SQVTM and CDR2 ANQGSEA come from the germline V gene. The ends were cut back, 3 bases at V and 7 bases at J, with 15 bases in the middle. The CDR3 consists of 13 residues. The CDR3 coding sequence is TGCAGCGTTGAGCGGCAGGGCTCCGGTGGCTACACCTTC. Translation gives CSVERQGSGGYTF. The whole variable domain, filled in from reference TRBV29-1 and TRBJ1-2, reads SAVISQKPSRDICQRGTSLTIQCQVDSQVTMMFWYRQQPGQSLTLIATANQGSEATYESGFVIDKFPISRPNLTFSTLTVSNMSPEDSSIYLCSVERQGSGGYTFGSGTRLTVV.

This clone was observed a handful of times. The chain combines TRBV5-1 with TRBJ2-1; no clear D gene. V dropped 3 bases and J dropped 0 bases, with 4 bases sitting between them. CDR1 and CDR2 from the germline V gene are SGHRS and YFSETQ. The CDR3 consists of 13 residues. The CDR3 coding sequence is TGCGCCAGCAGCTCGCTCTCCTACAATGAGCAGTTCTTC. Translation gives CASSSLSYNEQFF.

The chain carries TRBV29-1 and TRBJ2-7; a possible D gene is TRBD1 (7 bases). The germline gives CDR1 SQVTM, CDR2 ANQGSEA. Trimming removed 7 bases from V and 2 bases from J, with 18 bases in between. There are 14 residues in the CDR3. The CDR3 protein is CSARAGQTTYEQYF. The CDR3 DNA sequence: TGCAGCGCCCGGGCGGGACAGACTACCTACGAGCAGTACTTC.

The chain uses TRBV30 and TRBJ2-5; D is perhaps TRBD1 or TRBD2 (5 bases each). Trimming shortened V by 4 bases and J by 2 bases, and 11 bases separated the two germline ends. The CDR3 spans 13 residues. CDR1 and CDR2 from the germline V gene are GTSNPN and SVGIG (reference sequence). The CDR3 nucleotides are TGTGCCTGGAAGGGACGGCCTCAAGAGACCCAGTACTTC. Translating it yields CAWKGRPQETQYF.

The gene calls are TRBV11-2 and TRBJ2-7; D not resolved. The CDR3 consists of 14 residues. The germline V gene has CDR1 SGHAT and CDR2 FQNNGV. Between the trimmed V and J ends, which lost 0 bases and 3 bases, there was a span of 9 bases. The CDR3 nucleotides are TGTGCCAGCAGCTTAGAAACGGTTTTCTACGAGCAGTACTTC. Protein: CASSLETVFYEQYF.

V and J are TRBV5-4 and TRBJ2-1; TRBD2 agrees at 7 bases. Germline V gives CDR1 SGHNT, CDR2 YYREEE (reference sequence). The length of the CDR3 is 15 residues. Trimming removed 3 bases from V and 3 bases from J; junction bases left unmatched: 6. The CDR3 DNA is TGTGCCAGCAGCTACAGCGGGGCTAGCTACAATGAGCAGTTCTTC. Encoded protein: CASSYSGASYNEQFF.

V usage is TRBV30 and J usage is TRBJ1-1; the D is unclear. CDR3 size: 16 residues. V was pared by 0 bases and J by 1 base, with 15 bases between. Germline CDR1 GTSNPN, CDR2 SVGIG (reference sequence). The CDR3 region has the DNA TGTGCCTGGAGTGTACTTATGAGCCAGCCGAACACTGAAGCTTTCTTT. Translating gives CAWSVLMSQPNTEAFF.

For this clone: Other DNA sequences from this sample encode an identical CDR3 as well. The rearrangement uses TRBV2 and TRBJ2-5, with D uncertain. Germline CDR1 reads SNHLY; CDR2 reads FYNNEI. CDR3 size: 11 residues. Trimming cost V 4 bases and J 5 bases, with 5 bases left between them. This CDR3 is CASSGEETQYF. CDR3 in DNA: TGTGCCAGCAGTGGAGAGGAGACCCAGTACTTC. Combining the CDR3 with reference TRBV2 and TRBJ2-5 gives the whole variable domain EPEVTQTPSHQVTQMGQEVILRCVPISNHLYFYWYRQILGQKVEFLVSFYNNEISEKSEIFDDQFSVERPDGSNFTLKIRSTKLEDSAMYFCASSGEETQYFGPGTRLLVL.